The clone carrying this T cell receptor (beta chain) was counted between two and nine times. TCRdb recomputed calls from the RT-PCR reads with MiXCR, one row per CDR3 protein. Among about 680,000 distinct CDR3 sequences listed, 14% were seen once. Looked up from germline, CDR1 is LGHDT and CDR2 is YNNKEL (reference sequence). Trimming cost V 2 bases and J 3 bases; bases outside gene matches: 2. This CDR3 is built from 15 residues. The receptor was derived from a female donor in good health, serving as a healthy control. The sequencing sample was made of memory CD4+ T cells from blood. V is TRBV3-1 and J is TRBJ2-1, with 9 bases identical to TRBD2. This CDR3 is CASSQTTSGYNEQFF. In DNA, the CDR3 is TGTGCCAGCAGCCAAACGACTAGCGGCTACAATGAGCAGTTCTTC.